Presented here are 32 T cell receptor beta chains from one specimen sequenced in a study of shared T cell receptors in the human thymus (dated by TCRdb to the early 2020s). Libraries were constructed by the immunoSEQ multiplex PCR assay. This immuneACCESS table, as held by TCRdb, lists in-frame sequences with V and J called but not all clones. Of the missing ones, under half trace to an unresolved V gene in checked studies; the others have no known cause. In all, the sample holds over 450,000 clones, and around three quarters of those were seen once. The ten most abundant clones make up around 0.012% of the sample. The data also belong to a second study, concerning human thymus T cells.

The specimen was thymocytes. These receptors were collected from a boy less than two years old with a congenital heart defect. Donor details come from another sample of the same person, matched by shared clones.

The rearrangement uses TRBV6-7 and TRBJ1-2, with 8 bases identical to TRBD1. TRBV6-7 belongs to the ORF category, with a function that is uncertain. This CDR3 spans 19 amino acids. With 2 bases clipped from V and 0 bases from J, the junction kept 14 bases outside the gene matches. The CDR3 here is CASSYGGIRTGKPNYGYTF. The CDR3 DNA follows: TGTGCCAGCAGTTACGGGGGGATTAGGACAGGGAAACCTAACTATGGCTACACCTTC.

The V and J genes are TRBV4-3 and TRBJ2-2, with 10 bases aligning to TRBD2. J was trimmed by 5 bases and V by 4 bases; bases with no gene match: 7. The CDR3 has 16 residues. CDR1 and CDR2 from the germline V gene are LGHNA and YSLEER. The CDR3 nucleotides read TGCGCCAGCAGCCGATCTCTAGCGGGAGTGACCGGGGAGCTGTTTTTT. Protein sequence: CASSRSLAGVTGELFF.

J is TRBJ2-7 and V is TRBV19; D possibly corresponds to TRBD1 (6 bases). V was clipped by 6 bases and J by 4 bases, with 19 bases between them. Per germline, CDR1 LNHDA and CDR2 SQIVND (reference sequence). The CDR3 is 15 amino acids. CDR3 nucleotide sequence: TGTGCCAGTAGATCGAGGTCCAGGGGTCGGTACGAGCAGTACTTC. It yields the protein CASRSRSRGRYEQYF.

This clone was counted a few times. The genes are TRBV19 and TRBJ1-1; D is perhaps TRBD1 (5 bases). Germline loops: CDR1 LNHDA, CDR2 SQIVND (reference sequence). Trimming shortened V by 4 bases and J by 11 bases, and 14 bases separated the two germline ends. The CDR3 contains 12 residues. The CDR3 protein is CASSREGGEAFF. For the CDR3, the DNA is TGTGCCAGTAGTAGGGAGGGAGGGGAGGCTTTCTTT.

A note on this clone: Relative to the germline gene, one junction end is altered; a read error may explain this. The V call is TRBV19, the J call TRBJ2-2; 14 positions agree with TRBD2. The CDR3 consists of 20 residues. CDR1 is LNHDA, CDR2 SQIVND, per germline (reference sequence). CDR3 DNA sequence: TGTGCCAGTAGTGTAGAGCCCGGGACTAGCGGGAGAGGGCACACCGGGGAGCTGTTTTTT. This sequence encodes CASSVEPGTSGRGHTGELFF. Complete variable domain (other parts from reference TRBV19 and TRBJ2-2): DGGITQSPKYLFRKEGQNVTLSCEQNLNHDAMYWYRQDPGQGLRLIYYSQIVNDFQKGDIAEGYSVSREKKESFPLTVTSAQKNPTAFYLCASSVEPGTSGRGHTGELFFGEGSRLTVL.

The rearrangement links TRBV27 to TRBJ1-3, with D perhaps matching TRBD1 (5 bases). This CDR3 spans 16 amino acids. Germline lookup yields CDR1 MNHEY and CDR2 SMNVEV (reference sequence). Trimming left V 6 bases short and J 0 bases short, with 15 bases between. The CDR3 spells CASRSGTQSSGNTIYF. The CDR3 DNA follows: TGTGCCAGCAGATCCGGGACTCAAAGCTCTGGAAACACCATATATTTT.

V and J are TRBV30 and TRBJ1-1; D is ambiguous. The germline gives CDR1 GTSNPN, CDR2 SVGIG (reference sequence). This CDR3 is 13 amino acids long. V gave up 4 bases and J gave up 2 bases, with 11 bases separating them. CDR3 nucleotide sequence: TGTGCCTGGATTGGGGAGGGAAACACTGAAGCTTTCTTT. It encodes CAWIGEGNTEAFF.

This chain uses TRBV28 with TRBJ1-2, with D tentatively TRBD1 (6 bases). V was pared by 9 bases and J by 5 bases, with 13 bases between. There are 12 residues in the CDR3. CDR1 and CDR2 from the germline V gene are MDHEN and SYDVKM. The CDR3 is CASARGGYGYTF. The CDR3 DNA sequence: TGTGCCAGTGCGAGGGGGGGGTATGGCTACACCTTC.

The rearrangement joins TRBV5-1 to TRBJ2-5; possible D gene TRBD1, 6 bases. CDR3 length: 16 residues. V was cut by 3 bases and J by 4 bases, with 19 bases left in between. From germline, CDR1 is SGHRS and CDR2 YFSETQ. The CDR3 spells CASSSLGRGGRETQYF. CDR3 bases: TGCGCCAGCAGCTCGCTGGGCAGGGGTGGCCGAGAGACCCAGTACTTC.

The chain combines TRBV5-4 with TRBJ2-7; TRBD2 agrees at 7 bases. The CDR3 has 12 amino acids. With 4 bases clipped from V and 5 bases from J, the junction kept 3 bases outside the gene matches. Germline CDR1 and CDR2: SGHNT and YYREEE (reference sequence). CDR3 nucleotide sequence: TGTGCCAGCAGCACCACTAGCGACGAGCAGTACTTC. Amino acid sequence: CASSTTSDEQYF. The whole variable domain, filled in from reference TRBV5-4 and TRBJ2-7, reads ETGVTQSPTHLIKTRGQQVTLRCSSQSGHNTVSWYQQALGQGPQFIFQYYREEENGRGNFPPRFSGLQFPNYSSELNVNALELDDSALYLCASSTTSDEQYFGPGTRLTVT.

V is TRBV5-6 and J is TRBJ1-2; 7 positions agree with TRBD1. The CDR3 spans 14 residues. Germline V gene lookup returns CDR1 SGHDT and CDR2 YYEEEE. The V and J ends lost 4 bases and 5 bases, in that order; junction bases with no gene match: 8. CDR3 sequence: CASSRIDRVYGYTF. CDR3 in DNA: TGTGCCAGCAGCCGGATAGACAGGGTTTATGGCTACACCTTC.

The J gene is TRBJ1-5, the V gene TRBV5-8; 7 nucleotides agree with TRBD1. The J segment lost 4 bases and the V segment lost 5 bases, leaving 6 bases of the junction unmatched. CDR3 size: 14 residues. Germline V lookup: CDR1 SGHTS, CDR2 YDEGEE. In nucleotides, the CDR3 is TGTGCCAGCAGGAGACAGGGTCGGAATCAGCCCCAGCATTTT. This sequence encodes CASRRQGRNQPQHF.

The chain employs TRBV30 and TRBJ1-4, with 10 positions matching TRBD1. Germline V CDR1 and CDR2: GTSNPN, SVGIG (reference sequence). J was trimmed by 3 bases and V by 5 bases; bases with no gene match: 9. This CDR3 is 16 amino acids long. The CDR3 region is CAWVAGQGGANEKLFF. The CDR3 region has the DNA TGTGCCTGGGTGGCAGGACAGGGGGGGGCTAATGAAAAACTGTTTTTT. Full variable domain (rest looked up from reference TRBV30 and TRBJ1-4): SQTIHQWPATLVQPVGSPLSLECTVEGTSNPNLYWYRQAAGRGLQLLFYSVGIGQISSEVPQNLSASRPQDRQFILSSKKLLLSDSGFYLCAWVAGQGGANEKLFFGSGTQLSVL.

The table lists this clone with a count of one. The chain couples TRBV19 to TRBJ2-5; 9 bases agree with TRBD1. Germline trimming cut 5 bases from V and 4 bases from J; bases unmatched to any gene: 5. Per the germline V gene, CDR1 is LNHDA and CDR2 is SQIVND (reference sequence). The CDR3 totals 14 residues. The CDR3 coding sequence is TGTGCCAGTAGTCCCCGACAGGGGGGAGAGACCCAGTACTTC. This gives the protein CASSPRQGGETQYF.

The chain recombines TRBV6-1 with TRBJ2-2; 10 nucleotides line up with TRBD2. After removal of 7 bases from V and 3 bases from J, the junction contained 5 bases not matched to a gene. The V gene's germline CDR1 is MNHNS and CDR2 SASEGT. This CDR3 is 15 amino acids long. The CDR3 region has the DNA TGTGCCAGCACGAGCGGGAGGGCGGACACCGGGGAGCTGTTTTTT. Its protein product is CASTSGRADTGELFF.

The chain recombines TRBV11-2 with TRBJ2-7; 8 bases align to TRBD2. Looked up from germline, CDR1 is SGHAT and CDR2 is FQNNGV. The CDR3 is made up of 13 amino acids. J lost 5 bases, V lost 3 bases, and 3 bases had no gene match. The chain's CDR3 is CASSFGTRDEQYF. Written as DNA, the CDR3 is TGTGCCAGCAGCTTCGGGACTAGGGACGAGCAGTACTTC.

V gene TRBV4-3 combines with J gene TRBJ2-1; 8 bases agree with TRBD2. Per the germline V gene, CDR1 is LGHNA and CDR2 is YSLEER. V lost 1 base and J lost 2; bases outside the gene matches: 7. CDR3 length: 17 residues. The CDR3 DNA reads TGCGCCAGCAGCCAAGTTTTGCGGGAGGATCCCTACAATGAGCAGTTCTTC. Its protein is CASSQVLREDPYNEQFF.

In this sample, this clone turned up a few times. The gene calls are TRBV25-1 and TRBJ2-7; 9 bases agree with TRBD1. V dropped 1 base and J dropped 0; count of bases not matched to a gene: 4. This CDR3 has 16 amino acids. CDR1 and CDR2 (germline): MGHDK, SYGVNS. In DNA, the CDR3 is TGTGCCAGCAGTGAATCGGACAGGGGACTCTCCTACGAGCAGTACTTC. Amino acids: CASSESDRGLSYEQYF.

The gene calls are TRBV5-4 and TRBJ2-3; D unclear. From germline, CDR1 is SGHNT and CDR2 YYREEE (reference sequence). The CDR3 runs 15 residues. V lost 2 bases, J lost 0 bases, and 10 bases lay in between. The CDR3 DNA is TGTGCCAGCAGCTTTCTCCCTCGGAGCACAGATACGCAGTATTTT. The encoded protein is CASSFLPRSTDTQYF.

This rearrangement joins TRBV7-6 to TRBJ1-4; D perhaps matches TRBD1 (6 bases). The CDR3 length is 16 residues. V lost 5 bases and J 2 bases, leaving 15 bases between the germline ends. Germline values: CDR1 SGHVS, CDR2 FNYEAQ. CDR3 protein: CASSRGTGKTNEKLFF. The CDR3 bases are TGTGCCAGCAGCCGTGGCACAGGGAAGACTAATGAAAAACTGTTTTTT.

There are a few counts of this clone. The genes are TRBV15 and TRBJ1-2, with D tentatively TRBD1 (6 bases). The CDR3 is 16 amino acids. Germline CDR1 reads LNHNV; CDR2 reads YYDKDF (reference sequence). The V gene lost 0 bases and the J gene lost 6 bases, with 17 bases spanning the gap. CDR3 coding DNA: TGTGCCACCAGCAGAGATTTAGGGGGGGTACGGCATGGCTACACCTTC. Amino acids: CATSRDLGGVRHGYTF.

This clone was seen a few times. The chain combines TRBV11-2 with TRBJ2-3; 12 bases are shared with TRBD2. The CDR3 runs 15 residues. Germline V gene lookup returns CDR1 SGHAT and CDR2 FQNNGV. The ends lost 5 bases at V and 3 bases at J; junction bases unmatched: 3. CDR3 coding DNA: TGTGCCAGCAGCAGACTAGCGGGAGTAACAGATACGCAGTATTTT. This codes for CASSRLAGVTDTQYF. The whole variable domain, filled in from reference TRBV11-2 and TRBJ2-3, reads EAGVAQSPRYKIIEKRQSVAFWCNPISGHATLYWYQQILGQGPKLLIQFQNNGVVDDSQLPKDRFSAERLKGVDSTLKIQPAKLEDSAVYLCASSRLAGVTDTQYFGPGTRLTVL.

The chain is built from TRBV5-4 and TRBJ2-7; perhaps TRBD2 as D (5 bases). V lost 5 bases, J lost 4 bases, and 13 bases lay in between. This CDR3 has 13 amino acids. The germline CDR1 and CDR2 sequences are SGHNT and YYREEE (reference sequence). The CDR3, as DNA: TGTGCCAGCAGAAGAGCGGAGAGGTACGAGCAGTACTTC. Translation gives CASRRAERYEQYF. The full variable domain, rest sourced from reference TRBV5-4 and TRBJ2-7, is ETGVTQSPTHLIKTRGQQVTLRCSSQSGHNTVSWYQQALGQGPQFIFQYYREEENGRGNFPPRFSGLQFPNYSSELNVNALELDDSALYLCASRRAERYEQYFGPGTRLTVT.

The rearrangement uses TRBV12-5 and TRBJ2-3; 7 bases are a match to TRBD2. The V gene end was trimmed by 3 bases and the J gene end by 2 bases; junction bases not matched to a gene: 5. Germline V gives CDR1 LGHNT, CDR2 FRNRAP. CDR3 length: 15 amino acids. The CDR3 DNA reads as TGTGCTAGTGGTTTCCTAGCGGATGACACAGATACGCAGTATTTT. Translation gives CASGFLADDTDTQYF.

The chain has TRBV2 and TRBJ1-2; TRBD1 agrees at 8 bases. In germline, CDR1 is SNHLY, CDR2 FYNNEI. The CDR3 is 15 residues long. V was clipped by 6 bases and J by 6 bases; unmatched bases: 12. The CDR3 sequence: CASRGGTGAFNGYTF. The CDR3 nucleotides are TGTGCCAGCAGGGGGGGGACAGGCGCGTTCAATGGCTACACCTTC.

This chain's CDR3 is CASSLWANQETQYF. The CDR3 coding sequence is TGTGCCAGCAGTTTATGGGCAAACCAAGAGACCCAGTACTTC. The chain uses TRBV28 and TRBJ2-5; no clear D. With 0 bases removed from V and 0 bases from J, the gap between germline ends came to 5 bases. The CDR3 spans 14 residues. Germline V CDR1 and CDR2: MDHEN, SYDVKM.

This clone was detected only a few times. The chain recombines TRBV4-2 with TRBJ2-1; D possibly corresponds to TRBD2 (5 bases). The CDR3 runs to 17 residues. V was pared by 1 base and J by 4 bases, with 17 bases between. Germline CDR1 reads LGHNA; CDR2 reads YNFKEQ. CDR3: CASSQGVRTGSYNEQFF. The CDR3 DNA follows: TGTGCCAGCAGCCAAGGGGTCCGGACGGGATCTTACAATGAGCAGTTCTTC.

The rearrangement links TRBV6-1 to TRBJ2-7, with D possibly being TRBD1 (6 bases). V was shortened by 1 base and J by 2 bases, with 12 bases between the two germline ends. CDR3 length: 15 amino acids. The germline V gene encodes CDR1 MNHNS and CDR2 SASEGT. This chain's CDR3 is CASSEGGTGPYEQYF. CDR3 coding DNA: TGTGCCAGCAGTGAAGGTGGTACAGGGCCCTACGAGCAGTACTTC.

The V call is TRBV7-9, the J call TRBJ1-3, with unresolved D. Germline assignment: CDR1 SEHNR and CDR2 FQNEAQ (reference sequence). V lost 9 bases and J lost 10, with 16 bases in between. The CDR3 totals 12 residues. CDR3: CASRPEGVTIYF. The CDR3 DNA reads TGTGCCAGTAGACCCGAGGGCGTGACCATATATTTT.

The rearrangement uses TRBV7-8 and TRBJ1-2; maybe TRBD1 (6 bases). There are 17 residues in the CDR3. Germline CDR1 is SGHVS and CDR2 is FQNEAQ. V lost 3 bases and J lost 1, with 18 bases in between. The CDR3 sequence is CASSLPYRGAGNYGYTF. The DNA for the CDR3 is TGTGCCAGCAGCTTGCCCTATCGGGGGGCTGGTAACTATGGCTACACCTTC.

This clone appeared a few times. V usage is TRBV2 and J usage is TRBJ2-7, with 7 bases lining up with TRBD1. V was clipped by 6 bases and J by 6 bases; unmatched bases: 20. CDR3 length equals 17 residues. Germline V gene sequence: CDR1 SNHLY, CDR2 FYNNEI. The CDR3 reads CASSAIDAPDRPCEQYF. The CDR3 region has the DNA TGTGCCAGCAGCGCGATAGATGCCCCGGACAGGCCATGCGAGCAGTACTTC.

The chain is built from TRBV5-1 and TRBJ2-7; 10 positions agree with TRBD2. The CDR3 totals 15 residues. V was pared by 2 bases and J by 3 bases, with 5 bases of the junction left unmatched. Germline CDR1 and CDR2: SGHRS and YFSETQ. The DNA for the CDR3 is TGCGCCAGCAGCTTCGGGCTAGCGGGAGTCTACGAGCAGTACTTC. Translated: CASSFGLAGVYEQYF.